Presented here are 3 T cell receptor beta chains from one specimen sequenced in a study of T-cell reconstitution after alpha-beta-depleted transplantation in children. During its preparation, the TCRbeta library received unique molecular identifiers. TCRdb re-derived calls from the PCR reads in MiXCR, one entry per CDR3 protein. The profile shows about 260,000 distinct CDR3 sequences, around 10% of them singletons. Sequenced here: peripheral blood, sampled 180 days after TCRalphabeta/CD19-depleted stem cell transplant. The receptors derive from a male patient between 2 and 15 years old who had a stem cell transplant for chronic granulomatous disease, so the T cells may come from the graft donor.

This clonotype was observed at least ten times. CDR3 DNA sequence: TGTGCCAGCAGCCCCACAGGGGCGAACACTGAAGCTTTCTTT. Translation gives CASSPTGANTEAFF. The chain uses TRBV7-2 and TRBJ1-1; 7 positions match TRBD1. Trimming took 5 bases from V and 1 from J; bases not matched to a gene: 4. Per the germline V gene, CDR1 is SGHTA and CDR2 is FQGNSA. This CDR3 comprises 14 residues.

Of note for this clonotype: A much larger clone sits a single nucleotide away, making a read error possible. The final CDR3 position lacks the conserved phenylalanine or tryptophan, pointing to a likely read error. The CDR3 coding sequence is TGTGCCAGCAGCTTAGAGGCAGGGTCGTTGGAGACCCAGTACTCC. This gives the protein CASSLEAGSLETQYS. The chain has TRBV11-2 and TRBJ2-5; weak D call: TRBD1 (5 bases). With 0 bases removed from V and 5 bases from J, the gap between germline ends came to 13 bases. CDR1 and CDR2 (germline): SGHAT, FQNNGV. CDR3 length equals 15 residues.

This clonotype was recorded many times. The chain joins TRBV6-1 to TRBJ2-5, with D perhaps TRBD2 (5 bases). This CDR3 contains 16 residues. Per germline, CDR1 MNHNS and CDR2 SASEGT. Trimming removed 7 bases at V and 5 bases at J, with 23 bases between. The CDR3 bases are TGTGCCAGCACCCCCGTATTTGCGGGCAGAGGGGAGACCCAGTACTTC. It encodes CASTPVFAGRGETQYF.